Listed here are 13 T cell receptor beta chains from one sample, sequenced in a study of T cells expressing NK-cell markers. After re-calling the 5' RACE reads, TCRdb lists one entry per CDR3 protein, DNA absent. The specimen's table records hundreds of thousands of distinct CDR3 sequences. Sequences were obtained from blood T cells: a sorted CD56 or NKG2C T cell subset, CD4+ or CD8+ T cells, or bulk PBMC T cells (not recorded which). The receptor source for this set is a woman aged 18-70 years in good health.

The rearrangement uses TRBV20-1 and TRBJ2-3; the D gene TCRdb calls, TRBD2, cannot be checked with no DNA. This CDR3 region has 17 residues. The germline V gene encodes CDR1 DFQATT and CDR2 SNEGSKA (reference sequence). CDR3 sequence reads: CSASATLAGGPTDTQYF.

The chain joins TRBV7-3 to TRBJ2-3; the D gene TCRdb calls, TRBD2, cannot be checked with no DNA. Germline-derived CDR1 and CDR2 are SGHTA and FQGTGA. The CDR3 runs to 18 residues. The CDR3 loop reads CASSLTSGRAGSTDTQYF.

This chain's CDR3 is CASGGTPVEQYF. The genes are TRBV6-6 and TRBJ2-7; TCRdb's D gene call, TRBD1, goes unchecked for lack of DNA. CDR1 is MNHNY and CDR2 is SVGAGI in the germline V gene (reference sequence). CDR3 length: 12 residues.

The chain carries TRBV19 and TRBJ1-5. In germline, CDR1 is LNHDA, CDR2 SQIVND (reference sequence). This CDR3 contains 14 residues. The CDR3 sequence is CASQAAVPEQPQHF.

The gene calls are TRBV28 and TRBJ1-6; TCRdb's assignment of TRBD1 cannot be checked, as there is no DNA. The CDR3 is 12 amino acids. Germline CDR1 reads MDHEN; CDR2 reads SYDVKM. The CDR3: CASSPPARGLHF.

The CDR3 here is CASSLEGDEQFF. The chain combines TRBV7-8 with TRBJ2-1; with no DNA, the TCRdb D assignment of TRBD1 cannot be verified. This CDR3 comprises 12 residues. The germline V gene has CDR1 SGHVS and CDR2 FQNEAQ.

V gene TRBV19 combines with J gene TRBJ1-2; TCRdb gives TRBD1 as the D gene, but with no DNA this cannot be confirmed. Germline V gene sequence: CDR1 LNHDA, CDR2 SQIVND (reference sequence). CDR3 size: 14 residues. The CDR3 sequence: CASSSRTANYGYTF.

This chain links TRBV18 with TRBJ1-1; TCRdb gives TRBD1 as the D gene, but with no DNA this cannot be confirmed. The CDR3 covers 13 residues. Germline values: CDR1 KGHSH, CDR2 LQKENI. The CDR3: CASSPLQGSEAFF.

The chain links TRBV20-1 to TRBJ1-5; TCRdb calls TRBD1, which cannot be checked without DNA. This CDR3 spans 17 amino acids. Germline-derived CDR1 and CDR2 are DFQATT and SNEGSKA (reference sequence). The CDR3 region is CSASGGTGGLGNQPQHF.

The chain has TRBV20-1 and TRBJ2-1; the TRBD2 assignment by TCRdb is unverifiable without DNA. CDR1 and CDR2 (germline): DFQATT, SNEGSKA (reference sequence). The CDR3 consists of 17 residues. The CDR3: CSARLTSGRRYFNEQFF.

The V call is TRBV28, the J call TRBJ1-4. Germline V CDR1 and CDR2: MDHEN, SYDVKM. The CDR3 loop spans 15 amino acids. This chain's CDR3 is CASSPPVATNEKLFF.

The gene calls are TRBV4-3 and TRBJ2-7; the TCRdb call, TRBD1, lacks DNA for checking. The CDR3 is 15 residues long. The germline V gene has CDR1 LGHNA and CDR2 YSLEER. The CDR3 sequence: CASSHFQDTSYEQYF.

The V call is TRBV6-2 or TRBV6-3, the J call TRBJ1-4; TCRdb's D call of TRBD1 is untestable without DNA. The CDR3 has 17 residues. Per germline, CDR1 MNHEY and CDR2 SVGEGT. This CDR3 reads CASRPGTRVATNEKLFF.